These 11 T cell receptor beta chains originate from one sample sequenced in a study of beta chain features in type 1 diabetes. What was sequenced were expressed TCRB transcripts, since all of the isolated RNA had been reverse transcribed. Here immunoSEQ multiplex PCR was the method, and the copy in TCRdb shows in-frame clones only, minus some. The table records 140,000 or so clones, roughly a tenth of them present only once. What was sequenced was central memory CD4+ T cells from blood. These receptors all stem from a man aged 18-30 years in good health.

A few counts support this clone. The V call is TRBV5-6, the J call TRBJ1-6; the match to TRBD1 covers 8 bases. CDR3 length: 16 residues. With V trimmed by 2 bases and J by 7 bases, 8 bases remained unmatched. CDR1 is SGHDT, CDR2 YYEEEE, per germline. CDR3 bases: TGTGCCAGCAGCTTACACAGGGGGAGTGGAAATTCACCCCTCCACTTT. This codes for CASSLHRGSGNSPLHF.

This clone was seen only a few times. The chain links TRBV7-2 to TRBJ1-2, with D possibly matching TRBD1 (5 bases). The germline V gene encodes CDR1 SGHTA and CDR2 FQGNSA. CDR3 length: 16 residues. Trimming stripped 5 bases from V and 4 bases from J, with 20 bases between. This CDR3 is CASSKVYGQGLYGYTF. The CDR3 DNA sequence: TGTGCCAGCAGCAAAGTTTATGGGCAGGGACTCTATGGCTACACCTTC. The full variable domain, rest sourced from reference TRBV7-2 and TRBJ1-2, is GAGVSQSPSNKVTEKGKDVELRCDPISGHTALYWYRQSLGQGLEFLIYFQGNSAPDKSGLPSDRFSAERTGGSVSTLTIQRTQQEDSAVYLCASSKVYGQGLYGYTFGSGTRLTVV.

This clone was counted between two and nine times. Within the sample, other DNA sequences also encode this same CDR3. The chain couples TRBV18 to TRBJ1-1, with D unresolved. The CDR3 extends over 13 amino acids. Germline V gene data show CDR1 as KGHSH and CDR2 as LQKENI. V was trimmed by 3 bases and J by 2 bases, leaving 7 bases between them. Written as DNA, the CDR3 is TGTGCCAGCTCACCGCGGGGAAACACTGAAGCTTTCTTT. It translates to CASSPRGNTEAFF.

This clone came up many times. V gene TRBV7-9 combines with J gene TRBJ2-5; 9 nucleotides match TRBD2. The V gene's germline CDR1 is SEHNR and CDR2 FQNEAQ (reference sequence). J gave up 6 bases and V 5 bases, and 16 bases lay outside the gene matches. This CDR3 region has 17 residues. CDR3 nucleotides: TGTGCCAGCAGCCCTGTAGCGGGGGAAGTGGTCGGAAAGACCCAGTACTTC. Its translation is CASSPVAGEVVGKTQYF.

This clone came up many times. The V gene is TRBV28, the J gene TRBJ1-1, with D perhaps matching TRBD1 (6 bases). The CDR3 runs 12 residues. Germline CDR1 is MDHEN and CDR2 is SYDVKM. Trimming left V 6 bases short and J 7 bases short, with 12 bases between. This chain's CDR3 is CASSGGPGEAFF. In DNA form, the CDR3 reads TGTGCCAGCAGCGGGGGGCCGGGTGAAGCTTTCTTT.

This clone was counted a few times. This chain uses TRBV19 with TRBJ2-3; weak D call: TRBD1 (5 bases). This CDR3 comprises 15 residues. V was pared by 7 bases and J by 5 bases, with 19 bases between. The germline CDR1 and CDR2 sequences are LNHDA and SQIVND (reference sequence). The CDR3 DNA sequence: TGTGCCAGTACCCTTGGCCAGGGCTCGGAAGATACGCAGTATTTT. Residues: CASTLGQGSEDTQYF.

This clone was detected only a few times. The CDR3 DNA reads as TGCGCCAGCAGACGTAGCGGGGGGGCCTCCTACAATGAGCAGTTCTTC. It codes for CASRRSGGASYNEQFF. The chain combines TRBV5-1 with TRBJ2-1; 11 bases fit TRBD2. The ends lost 5 bases at V and 0 bases at J; junction bases unmatched: 4. In germline, CDR1 is SGHRS, CDR2 YFSETQ. CDR3 size: 16 residues.

This clone has a handful of counts. J is TRBJ2-1 and V is TRBV11-2; 7 bases map to TRBD2. After removal of 6 bases from V and 0 bases from J, the junction contained 5 bases not matched to a gene. CDR3 length equals 15 residues. The germline V gene has CDR1 SGHAT and CDR2 FQNNGV. The CDR3 is CASSRWGGSYNEQFF. Here the CDR3 DNA reads TGTGCCAGCAGTCGTTGGGGGGGCTCCTACAATGAGCAGTTCTTC.

This clone appeared many times. The chain carries TRBV9 and TRBJ2-2, with D possibly matching TRBD2 (5 bases). Germline assignment: CDR1 SGDLS and CDR2 YYNGEE. V shed 7 bases and J shed 8 bases, with 6 bases lying between them. The CDR3 has 10 amino acids. This CDR3 is CASGSGELFF. CDR3 in DNA: TGTGCCAGCGGGAGTGGGGAGCTGTTTTTT.

The genes are TRBV6-5 and TRBJ2-3; D call uncertain. The V gene's germline CDR1 is MNHEY and CDR2 SVGAGI. This CDR3 contains 12 residues. V gave up 2 bases and J gave up 6 bases, with 6 bases separating them. The CDR3 sequence is CASSYEADTQYF. The CDR3 DNA is TGTGCCAGCAGTTACGAAGCGGATACGCAGTATTTT.

This chain uses TRBV2 with TRBJ2-2; a weak D match, TRBD1 (6 bases). CDR3 length equals 13 residues. V was cut by 7 bases and J by 4 bases, with 10 bases left in between. CDR1 SNHLY and CDR2 FYNNEI come from the germline V gene. This CDR3 reads CASNGQPTGELFF. Here the CDR3 DNA reads TGTGCCAGCAATGGACAGCCCACCGGGGAGCTGTTTTTT.